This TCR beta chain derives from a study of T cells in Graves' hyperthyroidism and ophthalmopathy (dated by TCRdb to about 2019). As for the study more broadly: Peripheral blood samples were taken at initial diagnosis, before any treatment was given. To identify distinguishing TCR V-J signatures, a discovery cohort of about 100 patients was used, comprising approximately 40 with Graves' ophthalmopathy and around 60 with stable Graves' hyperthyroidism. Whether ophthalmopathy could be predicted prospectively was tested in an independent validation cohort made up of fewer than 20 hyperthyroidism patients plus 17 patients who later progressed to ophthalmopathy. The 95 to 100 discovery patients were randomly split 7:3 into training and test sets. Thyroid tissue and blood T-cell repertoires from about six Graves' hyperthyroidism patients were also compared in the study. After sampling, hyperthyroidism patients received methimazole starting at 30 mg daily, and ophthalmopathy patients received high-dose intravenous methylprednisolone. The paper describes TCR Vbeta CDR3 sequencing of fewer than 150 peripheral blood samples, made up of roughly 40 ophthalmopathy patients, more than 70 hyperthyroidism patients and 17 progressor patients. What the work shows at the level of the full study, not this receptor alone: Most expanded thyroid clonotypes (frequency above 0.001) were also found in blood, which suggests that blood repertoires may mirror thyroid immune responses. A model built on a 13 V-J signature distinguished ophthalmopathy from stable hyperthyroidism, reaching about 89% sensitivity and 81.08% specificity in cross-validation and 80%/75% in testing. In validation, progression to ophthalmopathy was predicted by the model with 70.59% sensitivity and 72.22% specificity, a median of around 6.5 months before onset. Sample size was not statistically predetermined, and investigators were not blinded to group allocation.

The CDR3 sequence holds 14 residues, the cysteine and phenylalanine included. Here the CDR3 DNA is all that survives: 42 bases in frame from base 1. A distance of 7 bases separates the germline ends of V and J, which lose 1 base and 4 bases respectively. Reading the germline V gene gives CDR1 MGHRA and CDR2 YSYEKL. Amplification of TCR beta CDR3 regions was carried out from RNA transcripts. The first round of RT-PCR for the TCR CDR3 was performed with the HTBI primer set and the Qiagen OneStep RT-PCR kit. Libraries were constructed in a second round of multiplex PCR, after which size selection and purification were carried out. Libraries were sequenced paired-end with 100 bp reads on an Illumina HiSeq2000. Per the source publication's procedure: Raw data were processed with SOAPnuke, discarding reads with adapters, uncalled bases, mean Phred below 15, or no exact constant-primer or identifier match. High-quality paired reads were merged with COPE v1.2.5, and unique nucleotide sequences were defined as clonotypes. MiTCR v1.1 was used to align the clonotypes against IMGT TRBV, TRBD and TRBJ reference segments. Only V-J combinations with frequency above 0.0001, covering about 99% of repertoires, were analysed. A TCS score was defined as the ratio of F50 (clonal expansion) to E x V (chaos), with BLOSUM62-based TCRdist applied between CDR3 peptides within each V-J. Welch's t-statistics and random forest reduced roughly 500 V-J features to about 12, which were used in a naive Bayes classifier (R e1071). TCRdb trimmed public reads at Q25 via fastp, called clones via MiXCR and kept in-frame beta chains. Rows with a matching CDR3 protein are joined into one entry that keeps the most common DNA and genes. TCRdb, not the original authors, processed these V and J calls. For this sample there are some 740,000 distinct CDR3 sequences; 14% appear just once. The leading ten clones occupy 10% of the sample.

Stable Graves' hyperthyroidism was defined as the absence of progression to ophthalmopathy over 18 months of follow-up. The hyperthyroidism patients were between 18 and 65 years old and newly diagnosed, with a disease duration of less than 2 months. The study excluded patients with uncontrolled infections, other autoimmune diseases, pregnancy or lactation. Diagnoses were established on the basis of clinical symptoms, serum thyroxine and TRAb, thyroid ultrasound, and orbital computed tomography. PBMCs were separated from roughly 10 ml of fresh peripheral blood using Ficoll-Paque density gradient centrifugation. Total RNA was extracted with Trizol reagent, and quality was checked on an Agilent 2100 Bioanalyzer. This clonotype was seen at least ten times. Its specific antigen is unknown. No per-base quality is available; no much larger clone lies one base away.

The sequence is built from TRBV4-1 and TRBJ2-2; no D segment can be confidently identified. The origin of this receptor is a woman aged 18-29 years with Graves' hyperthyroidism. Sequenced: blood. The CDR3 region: CASSQAVPTGELFF. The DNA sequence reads TGCGCCAGCAGCCAAGCAGTACCCACCGGGGAGCTGTTTTTT.